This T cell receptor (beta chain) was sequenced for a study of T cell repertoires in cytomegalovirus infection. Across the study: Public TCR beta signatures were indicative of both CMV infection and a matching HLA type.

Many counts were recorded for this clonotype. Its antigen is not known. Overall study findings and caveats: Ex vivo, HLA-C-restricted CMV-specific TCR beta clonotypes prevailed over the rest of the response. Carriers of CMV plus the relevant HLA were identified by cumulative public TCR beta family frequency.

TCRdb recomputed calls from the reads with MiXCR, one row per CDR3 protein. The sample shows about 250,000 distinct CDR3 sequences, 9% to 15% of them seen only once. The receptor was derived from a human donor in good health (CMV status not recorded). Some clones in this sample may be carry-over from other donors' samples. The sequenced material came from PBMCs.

The CDR3: CASSLLQGNTEAFF. CDR3 coding DNA: TGTGCCAGCAGCTTGCTCCAGGGAAACACTGAAGCTTTCTTT. The chain combines TRBV5-6 with TRBJ1-1, with D tentatively TRBD1 (5 bases). This CDR3 region has 14 residues. In germline, CDR1 is SGHDT, CDR2 YYEEEE. Trimming left V 1 base short and J 2 bases short, with 9 bases between.